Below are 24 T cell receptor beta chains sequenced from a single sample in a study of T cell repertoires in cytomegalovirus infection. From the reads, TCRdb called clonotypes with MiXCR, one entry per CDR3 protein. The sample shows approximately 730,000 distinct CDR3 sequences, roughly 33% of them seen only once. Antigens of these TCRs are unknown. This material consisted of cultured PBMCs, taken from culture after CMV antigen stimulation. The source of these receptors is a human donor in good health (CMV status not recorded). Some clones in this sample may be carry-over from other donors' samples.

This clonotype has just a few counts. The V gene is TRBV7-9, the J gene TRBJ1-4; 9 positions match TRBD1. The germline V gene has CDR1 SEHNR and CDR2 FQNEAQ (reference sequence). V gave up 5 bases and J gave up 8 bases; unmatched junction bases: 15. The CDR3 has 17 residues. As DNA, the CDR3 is TGTGCCAGCAGCCCTCGGACAGGGGCGGTCCCTAGGGAAAAACTGTTTTTT. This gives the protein CASSPRTGAVPREKLFF.

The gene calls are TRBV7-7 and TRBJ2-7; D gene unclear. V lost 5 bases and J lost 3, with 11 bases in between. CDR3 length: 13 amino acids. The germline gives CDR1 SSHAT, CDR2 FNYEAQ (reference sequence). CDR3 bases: TGTGCCAGCAGCCGGACGCCATTCTACGAGCAGTACTTC. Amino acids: CASSRTPFYEQYF.

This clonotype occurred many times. The chain's CDR3 is CASSLGVGSFYEQYF. DNA of the CDR3: TGTGCCAGCAGCTTAGGGGTGGGTAGCTTCTACGAGCAGTACTTC. The J gene is TRBJ2-7, the V gene TRBV7-2; D remains ambiguous. The germline CDR1 and CDR2 sequences are SGHTA and FQGNSA. The CDR3 is 15 amino acids. V gave up 1 base and J gave up 3 bases, with 13 bases separating them.

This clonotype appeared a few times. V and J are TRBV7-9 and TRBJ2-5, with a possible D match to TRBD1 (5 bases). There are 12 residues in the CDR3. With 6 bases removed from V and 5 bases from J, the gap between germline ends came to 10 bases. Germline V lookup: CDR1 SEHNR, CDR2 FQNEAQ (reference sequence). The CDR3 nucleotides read TGTGCCAGCAGGACCAGGGTTGAGACCCAGTACTTC. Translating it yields CASRTRVETQYF.

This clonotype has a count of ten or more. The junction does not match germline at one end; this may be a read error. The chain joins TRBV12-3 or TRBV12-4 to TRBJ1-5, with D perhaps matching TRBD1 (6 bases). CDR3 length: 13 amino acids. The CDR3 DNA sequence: TGTGCCAGCAGCTTAGCCAGGGGTCAGCCCCAGCATTTT. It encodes CASSLARGQPQHF.

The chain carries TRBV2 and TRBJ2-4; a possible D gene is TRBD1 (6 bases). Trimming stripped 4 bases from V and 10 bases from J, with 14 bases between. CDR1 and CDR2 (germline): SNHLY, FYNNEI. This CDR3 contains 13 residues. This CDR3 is CASSVEQGDIQYF. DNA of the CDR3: TGTGCCAGCAGTGTGGAACAGGGTGATATTCAGTACTTC. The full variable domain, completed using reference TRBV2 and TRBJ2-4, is EPEVTQTPSHQVTQMGQEVILRCVPISNHLYFYWYRQILGQKVEFLVSFYNNEISEKSEIFDDQFSVERPDGSNFTLKIRSTKLEDSAMYFCASSVEQGDIQYFGAGTRLSVL.

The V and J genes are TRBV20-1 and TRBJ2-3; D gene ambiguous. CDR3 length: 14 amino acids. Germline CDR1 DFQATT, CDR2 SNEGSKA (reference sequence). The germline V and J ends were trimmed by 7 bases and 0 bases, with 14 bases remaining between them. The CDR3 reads CSVDPARSTDTQYF. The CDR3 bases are TGCAGTGTAGACCCAGCGAGGAGCACAGATACGCAGTATTTT.

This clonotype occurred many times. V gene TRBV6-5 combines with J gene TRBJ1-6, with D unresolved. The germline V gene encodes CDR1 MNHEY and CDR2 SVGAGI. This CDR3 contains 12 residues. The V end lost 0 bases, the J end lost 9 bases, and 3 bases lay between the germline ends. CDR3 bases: TGTGCCAGCAGTTACTCGGGTTCACCCCTCCACTTT. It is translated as CASSYSGSPLHF.

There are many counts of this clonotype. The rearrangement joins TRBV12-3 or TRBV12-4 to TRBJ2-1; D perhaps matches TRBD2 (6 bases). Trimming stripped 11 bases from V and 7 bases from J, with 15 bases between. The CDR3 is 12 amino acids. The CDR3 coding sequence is TGTGCCTTATCAACGGGAGTTAATGAGCAGTTCTTC. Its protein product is CALSTGVNEQFF.

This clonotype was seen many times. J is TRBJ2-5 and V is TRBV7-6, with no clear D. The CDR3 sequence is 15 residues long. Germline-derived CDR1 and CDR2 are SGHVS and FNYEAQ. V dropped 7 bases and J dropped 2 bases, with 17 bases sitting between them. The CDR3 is CASKAGFTAQETQYF. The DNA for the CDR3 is TGTGCCAGCAAAGCCGGGTTCACGGCACAAGAGACCCAGTACTTC.

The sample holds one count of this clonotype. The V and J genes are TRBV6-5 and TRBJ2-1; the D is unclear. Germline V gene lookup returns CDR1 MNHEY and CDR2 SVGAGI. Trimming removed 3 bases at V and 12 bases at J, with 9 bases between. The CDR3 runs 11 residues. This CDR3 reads CASSYLYGQFF. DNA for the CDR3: TGTGCCAGCAGTTATCTTTACGGGCAGTTCTTC.

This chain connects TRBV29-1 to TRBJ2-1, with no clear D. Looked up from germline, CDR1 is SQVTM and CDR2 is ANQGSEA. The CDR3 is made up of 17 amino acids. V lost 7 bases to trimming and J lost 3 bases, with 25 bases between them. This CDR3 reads CSAVGFALTLLYNEQFF. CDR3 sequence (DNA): TGCAGCGCCGTTGGCTTCGCCCTCACCCTCCTCTACAATGAGCAGTTCTTC.

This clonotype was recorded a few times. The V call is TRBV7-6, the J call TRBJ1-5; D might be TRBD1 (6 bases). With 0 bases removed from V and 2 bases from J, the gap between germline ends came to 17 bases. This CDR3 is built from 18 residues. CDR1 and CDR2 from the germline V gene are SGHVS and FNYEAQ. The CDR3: CASSLAPRGRSGNQPQHF. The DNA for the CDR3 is TGTGCCAGCAGCTTAGCGCCACGGGGGCGTTCTGGCAATCAGCCCCAGCATTTT.

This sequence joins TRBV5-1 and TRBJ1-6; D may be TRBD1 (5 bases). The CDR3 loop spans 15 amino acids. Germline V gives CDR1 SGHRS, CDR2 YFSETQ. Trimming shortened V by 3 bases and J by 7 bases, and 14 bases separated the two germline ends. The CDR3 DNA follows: TGCGCCAGCAGCTCCAGGGATGCTCCAAATTCACCCCTCCACTTT. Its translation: CASSSRDAPNSPLHF. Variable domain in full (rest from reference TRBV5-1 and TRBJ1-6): KAGVTQTPRYLIKTRGQQVTLSCSPISGHRSVSWYQQTPGQGLQFLFEYFSETQRNKGNFPGRFSGRQFSNSRSEMNVSTLELGDSALYLCASSSRDAPNSPLHFGNGTRLTVT.

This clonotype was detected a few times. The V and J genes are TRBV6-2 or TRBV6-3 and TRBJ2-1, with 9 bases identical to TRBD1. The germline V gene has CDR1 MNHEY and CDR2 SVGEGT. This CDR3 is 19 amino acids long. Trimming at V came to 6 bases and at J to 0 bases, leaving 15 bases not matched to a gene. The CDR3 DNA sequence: TGTGCCAGCAGCCATCTTAGGACAGGGGACCTGAGCTCCTACAATGAGCAGTTCTTC. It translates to CASSHLRTGDLSSYNEQFF.

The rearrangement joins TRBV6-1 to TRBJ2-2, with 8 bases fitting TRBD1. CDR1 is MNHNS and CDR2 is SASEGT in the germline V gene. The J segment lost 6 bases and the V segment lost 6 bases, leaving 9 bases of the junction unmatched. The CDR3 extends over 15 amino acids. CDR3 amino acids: CASRRTGSPSGELFF. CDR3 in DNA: TGTGCCAGCAGACGGACAGGGAGCCCCTCCGGGGAGCTGTTTTTT.

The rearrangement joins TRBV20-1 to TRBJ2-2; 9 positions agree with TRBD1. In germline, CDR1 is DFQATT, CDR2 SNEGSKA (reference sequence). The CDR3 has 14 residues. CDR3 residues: CRSGTGPNTGELFF. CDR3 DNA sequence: TGCAGGTCTGGGACAGGGCCGAACACCGGGGAGCTGTTTTTT.

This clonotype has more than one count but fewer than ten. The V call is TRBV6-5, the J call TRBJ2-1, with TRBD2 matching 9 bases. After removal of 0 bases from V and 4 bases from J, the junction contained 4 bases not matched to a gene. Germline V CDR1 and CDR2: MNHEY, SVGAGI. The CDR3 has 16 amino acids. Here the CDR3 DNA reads TGTGCCAGCAGTTACTCGAGGAGCGGGGGGTACAATGAGCAGTTCTTC. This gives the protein CASSYSRSGGYNEQFF.

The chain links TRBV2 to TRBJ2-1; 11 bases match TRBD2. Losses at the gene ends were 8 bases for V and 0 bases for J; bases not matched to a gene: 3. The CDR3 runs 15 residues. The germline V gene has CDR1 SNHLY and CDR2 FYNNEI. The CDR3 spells CASQTSGSSYNEQFF. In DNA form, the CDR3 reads TGTGCCAGCCAAACTAGCGGGAGCTCCTACAATGAGCAGTTCTTC.

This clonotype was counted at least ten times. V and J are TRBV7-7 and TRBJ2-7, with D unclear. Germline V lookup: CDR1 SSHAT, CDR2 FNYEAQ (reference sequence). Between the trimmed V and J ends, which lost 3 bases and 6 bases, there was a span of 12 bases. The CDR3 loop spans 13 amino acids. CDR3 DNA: TGTGCCAGCAGCTTTTCGTCTTGGGGCGAGCAGTACTTC. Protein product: CASSFSSWGEQYF.

CDR3 nucleotides: TGTGCCAGTAGTGAGGGACAGAGCCTAGGAAAACTGTTTTTT. It specifies CASSEGQSLGKLFF. This chain connects TRBV19 to TRBJ1-4; 7 bases match TRBD1. The CDR3 sequence is 14 residues long. With V trimmed by 5 bases and J by 10 bases, 10 bases remained unmatched. Germline loops: CDR1 LNHDA, CDR2 SQIVND (reference sequence).

CDR3 nucleotides: TGCGCCAGCAGCTTGACCGGGACTAGAGGAGATACGCAGTATTTT. Translated, it gives CASSLTGTRGDTQYF. This chain connects TRBV5-1 to TRBJ2-3; 8 bases match TRBD2. Germline V gene lookup returns CDR1 SGHRS and CDR2 YFSETQ. V shed 1 base, J shed 5 bases, and the junction held 6 bases outside the gene matches. CDR3 length equals 15 residues.

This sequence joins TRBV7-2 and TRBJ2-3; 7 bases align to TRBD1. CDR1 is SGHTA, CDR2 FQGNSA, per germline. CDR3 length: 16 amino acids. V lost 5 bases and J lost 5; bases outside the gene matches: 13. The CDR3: CASSHPAGGRIDTQYF. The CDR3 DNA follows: TGTGCCAGCAGCCACCCGGCAGGGGGTCGGATAGATACGCAGTATTTT.

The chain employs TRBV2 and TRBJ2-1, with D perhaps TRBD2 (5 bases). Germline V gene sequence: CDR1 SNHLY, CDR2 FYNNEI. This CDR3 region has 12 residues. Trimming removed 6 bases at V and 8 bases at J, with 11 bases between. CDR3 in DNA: TGTGCCAGCAGAGAACTAGTGGATGAGCAGTTCTTC. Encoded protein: CASRELVDEQFF.